This T cell receptor beta chain stems from a study of T-cell reconstitution after alpha-beta-depleted transplantation in children. This CDR3 is built from 17 residues. Trimming cost V 7 bases and J 5 bases, with 23 bases left between them. Germline CDR1 and CDR2: ENHRY and SYGVKD. This clonotype has just a few counts. Its target is not known. The TCRbeta library incorporated unique molecular identifiers. TCRdb called the PCR reads again in MiXCR, with one record for every CDR3 protein. Among hundreds of thousands of distinct CDR3 sequences listed, around 13% were seen once. The study, taken as a whole, reports: Newly produced T cells mostly provided counts and TCRbeta diversity after one year, as hyperexpanded clones declined. Expanded clones from the graft, numbering several hundred, reportedly supplied alpha-beta T cells about two months after transplant.

The J gene is TRBJ2-2, the V gene TRBV10-3, with D possibly being TRBD1 (6 bases). Sequencing used PBMCs, mostly from graft donor cells, obtained 360 days after TCRalphabeta/CD19-depleted stem cell transplant. The receptor was isolated from a male patient between 10 and 17 years old who had a stem cell transplant for acute myeloid leukemia, so the T cells may come from the graft donor. The DNA of the CDR3 is TGTGCCATCAAATCCTCAGGGGTGGCCGATCCAACCGGGGAGCTGTTTTTT. Translated, it gives CAIKSSGVADPTGELFF.